The clone carrying this TCR beta chain was seen only a few times. Its antigen remains unknown. Germline V gene lookup returns CDR1 MNHNS and CDR2 SASEGT. Trimming removed 0 bases from V and 9 bases from J; junction bases left unmatched: 19. CDR3 length equals 20 residues. The data were obtained in a study of cytomegalovirus exposure and HLA in healthy donors. PCR primers comprised 60 Vbeta and 13 Jbeta primers. In the authors' workflow: Later analysis identified roughly 82 million unique TCR beta chains, approximately 10 million shared. Generated by immunoSEQ multiplex PCR, the TCRdb table keeps only in-frame clones and is missing some. V and J calls and clone size are given by that table; D and trimming were obtained from the DNA. There are 35,000 to 45,000 clones in the sample; roughly half occur only once, and roughly an eighth lies in the top ten. The donors (healthy individuals) were bone marrow donors. Missing from this donor's record is the CMV serostatus.

Study-wide results and limits: It was 150 to 200 TCR beta chains that were listed as cytomegalovirus-associated.

The receptor was derived from a human donor in good health. The V and J genes are TRBV6-1 and TRBJ2-2; the match to TRBD2 covers 10 bases. The sample consisted of PBMCs. The DNA for the CDR3 is TGTGCCAGCAGTGAAGCCCCGGCAGGGGGGGGGAGCGGGAGGGCCCGGGAGCTGTTTTTT. It codes for CASSEAPAGGGSGRARELFF.